This is a list of T cell receptor beta chains from one sample in a study of blood T cell repertoires in COVID-19. Generated by immunoSEQ multiplex PCR, the TCRdb table keeps only in-frame clones and is missing some. The sample yields under 60,000 clones, 65% to 80% seen once. Input material: peripheral blood. The source is a human donor with active or convalescent COVID-19. The donor label of this sample is uncertain. The CDR3 runs from the conserved cysteine through the conserved F or W. Each record gives: clone size, J gene, D gene, V gene, CDR3 protein, CDR3 DNA. The D gene is left open where the match is weak. Clone size is stated in some rows and not others, as once, few, many or a class when expanded.

clone_size: NA
j_call: TRBJ2-2
d_call: TRBD1
v_call: TRBV3-1/TRBV3-2
cdr3_aa: CASSQWTGPLTGELFF
cdr3_nt: TGTGCCAGCAGCCAGTGGACAGGCCCTCTCACCGGGGAGCTGTTTTTT

clone_size: NA
j_call: TRBJ1-2
d_call: TRBD1
v_call: TRBV3-1/TRBV3-2
cdr3_aa: CASSQDQGARDGYTF
cdr3_nt: TGTGCCAGCAGCCAAGATCAGGGGGCAAGGGATGGCTACACCTTC

clone_size: NA
j_call: TRBJ1-2
d_call: NA
v_call: TRBV10-3
cdr3_aa: CAIMAFGTGNNYGYTF
cdr3_nt: TGTGCCATCATGGCATTCGGCACGGGGAATAACTATGGCTACACCTTC

clone_size: NA
j_call: TRBJ2-6
d_call: NA
v_call: TRBV6-5
cdr3_aa: CASIAAHGANVLTF
cdr3_nt: TGTGCCAGCATAGCCGCCCATGGGGCCAACGTCCTGACTTTC

clone_size: NA
j_call: TRBJ1-5
d_call: NA
v_call: TRBV28
cdr3_aa: CASSAKGGSNQPQHF
cdr3_nt: TGTGCCAGCAGTGCGAAAGGGGGTAGCAATCAGCCCCAGCATTTT

clone_size: NA
j_call: TRBJ1-1
d_call: NA
v_call: TRBV6-5
cdr3_aa: CASSTRGRDTEAFF
cdr3_nt: TGTGCCAGCAGTACCAGGGGAAGGGACACTGAAGCTTTCTTT

clone_size: NA
j_call: TRBJ2-3
d_call: TRBD1
v_call: TRBV9
cdr3_aa: CATSHGQGPADTQYF
cdr3_nt: TGTGCCACCAGCCATGGACAGGGTCCCGCAGATACGCAGTATTTT

clone_size: NA
j_call: TRBJ1-2
d_call: NA
v_call: TRBV11-2
cdr3_aa: CASSLGGYYGYTF
cdr3_nt: TGTGCCAGCAGCTTAGGCGGTTACTATGGCTACACCTTC

clone_size: NA
j_call: TRBJ2-3
d_call: NA
v_call: TRBV5-1
cdr3_aa: CASSFGGSSTDTQYF
cdr3_nt: TGCGCCAGCAGCTTCGGCGGGTCGAGCACAGATACGCAGTATTTT

clone_size: few
j_call: TRBJ2-3
d_call: TRBD2
v_call: TRBV9
cdr3_aa: CASSSTGGPGDTQYF
cdr3_nt: TGTGCCAGCAGCTCTACGGGAGGGCCAGGAGATACGCAGTATTTT

clone_size: NA
j_call: TRBJ2-2
d_call: NA
v_call: TRBV28
cdr3_aa: CASSWARGELFF
cdr3_nt: TGTGCCAGCAGTTGGGCCCGAGGGGAGCTGTTTTTT

clone_size: medium-sized
j_call: TRBJ2-5
d_call: TRBD1
v_call: TRBV4-1
cdr3_aa: CASSQQETGNQETQYF
cdr3_nt: TGCGCCAGCAGTCAGCAAGAGACAGGGAACCAAGAGACCCAGTACTTC

clone_size: NA
j_call: TRBJ2-1
d_call: TRBD2
v_call: TRBV7-2
cdr3_aa: CASSLESSGRNEQFF
cdr3_nt: TGTGCCAGCAGCTTAGAGTCTAGCGGGAGAAATGAGCAGTTCTTC

clone_size: NA
j_call: TRBJ2-7
d_call: NA
v_call: TRBV12-3/TRBV12-4
cdr3_aa: CASSSGQTYEQYF
cdr3_nt: TGTGCCAGCAGTTCGGGACAAACCTACGAGCAGTACTTC

clone_size: once
j_call: TRBJ2-3
d_call: NA
v_call: TRBV18
cdr3_aa: CASSPPYRDTQYF
cdr3_nt: TGTGCCAGCTCACCACCGTATAGAGATACGCAGTATTTT

clone_size: NA
j_call: TRBJ2-1
d_call: NA
v_call: TRBV29-1
cdr3_aa: CSVAGYPSYNEQFF
cdr3_nt: TGCAGCGTCGCAGGGTATCCCTCCTACAATGAGCAGTTCTTC

clone_size: NA
j_call: TRBJ1-5
d_call: TRBD1
v_call: TRBV19
cdr3_aa: CASSGQGAGQPQHF
cdr3_nt: TGTGCCAGTAGTGGACAGGGGGCGGGTCAGCCCCAGCATTTT

clone_size: NA
j_call: TRBJ2-7
d_call: NA
v_call: TRBV19
cdr3_aa: CASSLSGGRNYEQYF
cdr3_nt: TGTGCCAGTAGTCTTTCTGGGGGGAGAAACTACGAGCAGTACTTC

clone_size: many
j_call: TRBJ1-1
d_call: TRBD1
v_call: TRBV5-1
cdr3_aa: CASRLQGMNTEAFF
cdr3_nt: TGCGCCAGCAGACTACAGGGGATGAACACTGAAGCTTTCTTT

clone_size: once
j_call: TRBJ2-5
d_call: TRBD1
v_call: TRBV7-7
cdr3_aa: CASSQGPGQESQYF
cdr3_nt: TGTGCTAGCAGTCAGGGACCGGGACAGGAAAGCCAGTACTTC

clone_size: NA
j_call: TRBJ1-2
d_call: NA
v_call: TRBV2
cdr3_aa: CASSEALLGYTF
cdr3_nt: TGTGCCAGCAGTGAAGCGCTTCTAGGCTACACCTTC

clone_size: NA
j_call: TRBJ2-1
d_call: TRBD2
v_call: TRBV7-3
cdr3_aa: CASSLTGGGFSYNEQFF
cdr3_nt: TGTGCCAGCAGCTTAACGGGGGGAGGGTTCTCCTACAATGAGCAGTTCTTC

clone_size: NA
j_call: TRBJ1-2
d_call: NA
v_call: TRBV28
cdr3_aa: CASRSPGGDGYTF
cdr3_nt: TGTGCCAGCAGGTCCCCCGGGGGGGATGGCTACACCTTC

clone_size: once
j_call: TRBJ2-4
d_call: TRBD2
v_call: TRBV19
cdr3_aa: CASEAGEAKNIQYF
cdr3_nt: TGTGCCAGTGAAGCGGGGGAAGCCAAAAACATTCAGTACTTC

clone_size: NA
j_call: TRBJ1-4
d_call: NA
v_call: TRBV6-5
cdr3_aa: CASSYRGIGEKLFF
cdr3_nt: TGTGCCAGCAGTTACAGGGGGATAGGGGAAAAACTGTTTTTT

clone_size: NA
j_call: TRBJ2-5
d_call: NA
v_call: TRBV29-1
cdr3_aa: CSVARESIAETQYF
cdr3_nt: TGCAGCGTTGCCCGGGAATCCATTGCGGAGACCCAGTACTTC

clone_size: NA
j_call: TRBJ2-7
d_call: NA
v_call: TRBV9
cdr3_aa: CASSVAAGGRYEQYF
cdr3_nt: TGTGCCAGCAGCGTAGCGGCAGGGGGGAGATACGAGCAGTACTTC

clone_size: NA
j_call: TRBJ1-1
d_call: NA
v_call: TRBV30
cdr3_aa: CAWSVIAGRAEAFF
cdr3_nt: TGTGCCTGGAGTGTAATTGCAGGGAGGGCTGAAGCTTTCTTT

clone_size: NA
j_call: TRBJ1-1
d_call: NA
v_call: TRBV10-1
cdr3_aa: CASSRGLNTEAFF
cdr3_nt: TGCGCCAGCAGTAGAGGGTTGAACACTGAAGCTTTCTTT

clone_size: NA
j_call: TRBJ2-5
d_call: TRBD1
v_call: TRBV10-2
cdr3_aa: CASSKGRGQETQYF
cdr3_nt: TGCGCCAGCAGTAAGGGAAGGGGGCAGGAGACCCAGTACTTC

clone_size: NA
j_call: TRBJ2-3
d_call: TRBD1
v_call: TRBV9
cdr3_aa: CASSANLGGAADTQYF
cdr3_nt: TGTGCCAGCAGCGCTAACTTAGGGGGCGCCGCAGATACGCAGTATTTT

clone_size: once
j_call: TRBJ1-6
d_call: NA
v_call: TRBV5-4
cdr3_aa: CASSLAGFYNSPLHF
cdr3_nt: TGTGCCAGCAGCTTGGCAGGGTTCTATAATTCACCCCTCCACTTT

clone_size: NA
j_call: TRBJ2-4
d_call: NA
v_call: TRBV20-1
cdr3_aa: CSANRESIQYF
cdr3_nt: TGCAGTGCTAATCGAGAATCCATTCAGTACTTC

clone_size: NA
j_call: TRBJ2-7
d_call: TRBD1
v_call: TRBV5-6
cdr3_aa: CASSWPGQRAYEQYF
cdr3_nt: TGTGCCAGCAGCTGGCCGGGACAGAGAGCCTACGAGCAGTACTTC

clone_size: NA
j_call: TRBJ2-1
d_call: TRBD2
v_call: TRBV11-2
cdr3_aa: CASSLGLAGPRNEQFF
cdr3_nt: TGTGCCAGCAGCTTAGGCTTAGCGGGTCCTCGGAATGAGCAGTTCTTC

clone_size: NA
j_call: TRBJ1-4
d_call: NA
v_call: TRBV27
cdr3_aa: CASSRAPRQNEKLFF
cdr3_nt: TGTGCCAGCAGTCGAGCCCCCCGACAGAATGAAAAACTGTTTTTT